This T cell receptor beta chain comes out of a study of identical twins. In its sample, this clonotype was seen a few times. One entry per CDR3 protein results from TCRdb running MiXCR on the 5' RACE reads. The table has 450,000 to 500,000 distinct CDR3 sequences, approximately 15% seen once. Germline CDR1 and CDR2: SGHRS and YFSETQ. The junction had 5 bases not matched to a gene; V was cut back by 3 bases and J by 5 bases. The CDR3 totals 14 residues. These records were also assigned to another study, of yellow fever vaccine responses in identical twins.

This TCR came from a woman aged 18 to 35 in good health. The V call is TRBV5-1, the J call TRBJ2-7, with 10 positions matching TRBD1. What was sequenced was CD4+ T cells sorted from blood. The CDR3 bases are TGCGCCAGCAGCTCTGGACAGGGGGGGAACGAGCAGTACTTC. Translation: CASSSGQGGNEQYF. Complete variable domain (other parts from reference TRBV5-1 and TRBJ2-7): KAGVTQTPRYLIKTRGQQVTLSCSPISGHRSVSWYQQTPGQGLQFLFEYFSETQRNKGNFPGRFSGRQFSNSRSEMNVSTLELGDSALYLCASSSGQGGNEQYFGPGTRLTVT.